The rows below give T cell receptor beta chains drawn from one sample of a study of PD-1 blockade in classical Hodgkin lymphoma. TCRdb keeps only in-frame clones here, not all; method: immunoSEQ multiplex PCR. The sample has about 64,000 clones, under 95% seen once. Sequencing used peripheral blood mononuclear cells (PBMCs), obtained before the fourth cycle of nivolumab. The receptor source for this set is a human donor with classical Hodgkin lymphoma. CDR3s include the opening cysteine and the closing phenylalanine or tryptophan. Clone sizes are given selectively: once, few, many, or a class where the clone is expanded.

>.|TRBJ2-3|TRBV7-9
CASSLQLATPNTQYF
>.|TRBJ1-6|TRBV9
CASSVVGGESPLHF
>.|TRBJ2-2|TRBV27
CASSIGGAGELFF
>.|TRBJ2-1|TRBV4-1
CASSQEVGPSGFIDEQFF
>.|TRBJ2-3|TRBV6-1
CASSEELAGGIRTDTQYF
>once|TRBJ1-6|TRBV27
CASSHQGFPNSPLHF
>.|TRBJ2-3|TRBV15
CATSFSRSDTQYF
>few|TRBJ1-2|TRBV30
CAWSVPGAGYTF
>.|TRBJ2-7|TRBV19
CASGSWGQVHEQYF
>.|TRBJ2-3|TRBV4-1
CASSHGGADTQYF
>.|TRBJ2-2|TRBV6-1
CASSETGGAFGELFF
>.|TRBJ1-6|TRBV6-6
CASRQGDYNSPLHF
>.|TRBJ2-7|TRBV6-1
CASGGYEQYF
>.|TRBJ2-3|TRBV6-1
CATNQKSSPTDTQYF
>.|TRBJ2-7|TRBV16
CASSQSCCSFYDEQYF
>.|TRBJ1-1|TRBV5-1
CASSLAENGDTEAFF
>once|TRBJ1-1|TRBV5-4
CASSRDRASSEAFF
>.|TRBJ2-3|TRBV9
CASSPGGQPTDTQYF
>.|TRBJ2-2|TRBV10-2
CASRYGGELFF
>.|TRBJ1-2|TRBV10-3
CAISELYGYTF
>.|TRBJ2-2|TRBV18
CASSPMETGELFF
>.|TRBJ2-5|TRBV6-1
CASSEWIHKVEETQYF
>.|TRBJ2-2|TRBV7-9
CASSLTRETGELFF
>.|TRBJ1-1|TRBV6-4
CASSRGLNTEAFF
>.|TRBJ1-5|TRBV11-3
CASSLDRANQPQHF
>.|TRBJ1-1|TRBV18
CASSPPKGANRMNTEAFF
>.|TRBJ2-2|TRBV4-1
CASSQTPLQSTGELFF